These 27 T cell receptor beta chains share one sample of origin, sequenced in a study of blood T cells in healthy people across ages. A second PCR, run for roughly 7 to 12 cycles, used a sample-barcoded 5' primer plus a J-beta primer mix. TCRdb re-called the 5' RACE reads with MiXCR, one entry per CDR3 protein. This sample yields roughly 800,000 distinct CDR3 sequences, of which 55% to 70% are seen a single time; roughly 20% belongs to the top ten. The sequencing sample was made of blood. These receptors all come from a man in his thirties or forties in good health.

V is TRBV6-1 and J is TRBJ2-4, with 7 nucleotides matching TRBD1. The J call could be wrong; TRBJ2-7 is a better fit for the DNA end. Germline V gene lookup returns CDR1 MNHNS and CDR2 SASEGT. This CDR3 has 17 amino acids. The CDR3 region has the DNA TGTGCCAGCAGTGCCCTTAACAGAGACAGGGTCCTTTACGAGCAGTACTTC. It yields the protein CASSALNRDRVLYEQYF.

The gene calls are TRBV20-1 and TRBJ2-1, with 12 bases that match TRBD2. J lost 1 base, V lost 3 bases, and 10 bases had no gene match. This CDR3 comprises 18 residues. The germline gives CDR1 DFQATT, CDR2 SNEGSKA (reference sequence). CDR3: CSASAASGRVISYNEQFF. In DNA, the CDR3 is TGCAGTGCTAGCGCCGCTAGCGGGAGGGTAATATCCTACAATGAGCAGTTCTTC.

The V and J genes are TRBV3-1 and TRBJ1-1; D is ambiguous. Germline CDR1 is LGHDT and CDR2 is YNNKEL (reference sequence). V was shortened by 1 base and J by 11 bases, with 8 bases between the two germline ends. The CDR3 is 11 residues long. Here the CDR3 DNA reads TGTGCCAGCAGCCAAGGGGTGAAGGCTTTCTTT. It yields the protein CASSQGVKAFF.

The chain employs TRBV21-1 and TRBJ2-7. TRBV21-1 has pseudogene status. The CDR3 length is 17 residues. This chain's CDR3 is CASSKVETAELSYEQYF. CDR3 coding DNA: TGTGCCAGCAGCAAAGTAGAGACGGCGGAACTGTCCTACGAGCAGTACTTC.

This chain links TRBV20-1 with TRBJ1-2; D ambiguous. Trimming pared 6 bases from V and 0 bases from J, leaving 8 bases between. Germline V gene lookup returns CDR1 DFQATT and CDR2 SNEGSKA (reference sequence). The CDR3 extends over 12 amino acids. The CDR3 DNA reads TGCAGTGCCGCCCGGGCTAACTATGGCTACACCTTC. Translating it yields CSAARANYGYTF.

The CDR3 sequence: CASSPPKGGPASETQYF. CDR3 bases: TGTGCCAGCTCACCACCGAAAGGGGGCCCGGCCTCGGAGACCCAGTACTTC. The chain employs TRBV18 and TRBJ2-5; TRBD1 agrees at 7 bases. The J segment lost 5 bases and the V segment lost 0 bases, leaving 12 bases of the junction unmatched. The CDR3 runs 17 residues. Germline V CDR1 and CDR2: KGHSH, LQKENI.

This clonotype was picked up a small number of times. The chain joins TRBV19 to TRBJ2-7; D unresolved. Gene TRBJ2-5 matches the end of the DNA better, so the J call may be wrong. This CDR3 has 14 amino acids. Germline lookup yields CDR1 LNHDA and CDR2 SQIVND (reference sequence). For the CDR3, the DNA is TGTGCCAGTAGTAGAGGTGGTGTACGAGAGACCCAGTACTTC. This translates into CASSRGGVRETQYF.

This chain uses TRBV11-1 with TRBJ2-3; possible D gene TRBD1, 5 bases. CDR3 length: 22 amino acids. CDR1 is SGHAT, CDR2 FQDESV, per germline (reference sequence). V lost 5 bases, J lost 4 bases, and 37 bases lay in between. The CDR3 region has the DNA TGTGCCAGCAGCACCGACAGCCTTAGACTTCGCCCCCTGCACTCGGGCCCAGATACGCAGTATTTT. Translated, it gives CASSTDSLRLRPLHSGPDTQYF.

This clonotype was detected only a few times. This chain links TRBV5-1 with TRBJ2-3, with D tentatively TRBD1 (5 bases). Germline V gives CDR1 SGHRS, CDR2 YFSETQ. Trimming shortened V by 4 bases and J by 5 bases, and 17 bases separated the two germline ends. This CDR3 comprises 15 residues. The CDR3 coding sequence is TGCGCCAGCAGCGCCACTCCAGCAAGGGGAGATACGCAGTATTTT. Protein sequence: CASSATPARGDTQYF. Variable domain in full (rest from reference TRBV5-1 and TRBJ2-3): KAGVTQTPRYLIKTRGQQVTLSCSPISGHRSVSWYQQTPGQGLQFLFEYFSETQRNKGNFPGRFSGRQFSNSRSEMNVSTLELGDSALYLCASSATPARGDTQYFGPGTRLTVL.

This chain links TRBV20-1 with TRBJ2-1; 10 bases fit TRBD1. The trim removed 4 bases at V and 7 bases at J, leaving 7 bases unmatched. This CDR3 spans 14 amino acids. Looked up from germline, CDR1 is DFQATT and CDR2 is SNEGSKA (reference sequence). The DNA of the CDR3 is TGCAGTGCTACGCGACAGGGGGCAGGTAATGAGCAGTTCTTC. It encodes CSATRQGAGNEQFF.

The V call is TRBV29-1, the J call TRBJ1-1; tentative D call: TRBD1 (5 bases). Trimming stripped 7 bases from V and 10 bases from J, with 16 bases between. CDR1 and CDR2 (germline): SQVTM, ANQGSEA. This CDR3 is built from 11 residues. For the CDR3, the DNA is TGCAGCGCTATCAGGGATGAGCGAGCTTTCTTT. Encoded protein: CSAIRDERAFF.

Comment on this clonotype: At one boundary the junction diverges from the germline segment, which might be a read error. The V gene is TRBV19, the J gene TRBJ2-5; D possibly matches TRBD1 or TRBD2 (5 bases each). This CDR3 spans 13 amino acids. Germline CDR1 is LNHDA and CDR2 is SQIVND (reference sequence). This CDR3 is CAGSLGVQETQYF. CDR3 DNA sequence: TGTGCCGGTAGTCTGGGGGTTCAAGAGACCCAGTACTTC.

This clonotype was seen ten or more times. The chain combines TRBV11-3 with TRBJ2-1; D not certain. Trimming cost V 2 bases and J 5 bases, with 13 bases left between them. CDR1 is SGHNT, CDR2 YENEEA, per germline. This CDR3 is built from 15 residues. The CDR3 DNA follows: TGTGCCAGCAGCTTATTCGGATCTACCGACAATGAGCAGTTCTTC. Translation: CASSLFGSTDNEQFF. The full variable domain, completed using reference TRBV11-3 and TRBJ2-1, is EAGVVQSPRYKIIEKKQPVAFWCNPISGHNTLYWYLQNLGQGPELLIRYENEEAVDDSQLPKDRFSAERLKGVDSTLKIQPAELGDSAVYLCASSLFGSTDNEQFFGPGTRLTVL.

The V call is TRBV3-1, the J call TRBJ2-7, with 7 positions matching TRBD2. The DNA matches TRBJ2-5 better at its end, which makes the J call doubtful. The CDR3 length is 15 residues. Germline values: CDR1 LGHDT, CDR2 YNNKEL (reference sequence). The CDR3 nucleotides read TGTGCCAGCAGCCAAGAAGGCGGGGGTCGAGAGACCCAGTACTTC. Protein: CASSQEGGGRETQYF.

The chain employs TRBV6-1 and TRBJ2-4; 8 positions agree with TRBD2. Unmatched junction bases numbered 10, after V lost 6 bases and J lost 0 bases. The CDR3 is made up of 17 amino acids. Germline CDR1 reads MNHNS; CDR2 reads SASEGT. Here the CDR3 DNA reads TGTGCCAGCAGCCCTATGACGGGAGGGCTAGCCAAAAACATTCAGTACTTC. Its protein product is CASSPMTGGLAKNIQYF.

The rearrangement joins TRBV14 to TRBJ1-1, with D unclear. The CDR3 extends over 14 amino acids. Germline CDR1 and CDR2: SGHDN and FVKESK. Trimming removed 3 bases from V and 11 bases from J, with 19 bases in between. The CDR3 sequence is CASSHTQRRQRAFF. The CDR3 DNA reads TGTGCCAGCAGCCATACACAGCGCCGACAACGGGCTTTCTTT.

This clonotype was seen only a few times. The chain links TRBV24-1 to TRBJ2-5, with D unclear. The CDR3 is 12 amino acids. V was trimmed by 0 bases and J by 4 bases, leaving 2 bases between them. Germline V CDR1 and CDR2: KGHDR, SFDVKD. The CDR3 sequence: CATSDLRETQYF. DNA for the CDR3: TGTGCCACCAGTGATTTGAGAGAGACCCAGTACTTC.

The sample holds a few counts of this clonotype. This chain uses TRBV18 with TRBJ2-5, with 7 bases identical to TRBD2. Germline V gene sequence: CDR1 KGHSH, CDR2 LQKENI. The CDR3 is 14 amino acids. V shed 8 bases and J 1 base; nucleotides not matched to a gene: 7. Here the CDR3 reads CASSPPSGQETQYF. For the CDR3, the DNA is TGTGCCAGCAGCCCGCCTAGCGGCCAAGAGACCCAGTACTTC.

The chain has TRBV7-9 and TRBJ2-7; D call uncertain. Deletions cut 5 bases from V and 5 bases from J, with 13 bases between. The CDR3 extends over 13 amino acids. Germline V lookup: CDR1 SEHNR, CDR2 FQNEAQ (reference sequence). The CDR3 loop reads CASSIEGSDEQYF. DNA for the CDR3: TGTGCCAGCAGCATCGAAGGGTCCGACGAGCAGTACTTC.

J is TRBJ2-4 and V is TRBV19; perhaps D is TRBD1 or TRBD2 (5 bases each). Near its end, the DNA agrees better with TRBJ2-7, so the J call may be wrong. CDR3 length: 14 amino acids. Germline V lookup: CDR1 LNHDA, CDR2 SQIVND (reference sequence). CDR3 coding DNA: TGTGCCAGTAGTATTCGGGGCGGCTTAAACGAGCAGTACTTC. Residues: CASSIRGGLNEQYF.

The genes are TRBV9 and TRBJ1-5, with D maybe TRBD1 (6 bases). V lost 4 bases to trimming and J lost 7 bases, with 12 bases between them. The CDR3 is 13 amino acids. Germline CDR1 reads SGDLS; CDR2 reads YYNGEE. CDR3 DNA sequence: TGTGCCAGCAGCCTCGGGACACTGCAGCCCCAGCATTTT. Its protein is CASSLGTLQPQHF.

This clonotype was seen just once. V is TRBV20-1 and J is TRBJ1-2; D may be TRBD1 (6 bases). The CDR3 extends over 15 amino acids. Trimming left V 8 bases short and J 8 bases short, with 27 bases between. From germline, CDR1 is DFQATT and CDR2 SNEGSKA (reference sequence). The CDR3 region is CSHPTTGTTRGGYTF. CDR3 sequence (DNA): TGCAGTCATCCCACTACCGGGACAACAAGAGGGGGCTACACCTTC.

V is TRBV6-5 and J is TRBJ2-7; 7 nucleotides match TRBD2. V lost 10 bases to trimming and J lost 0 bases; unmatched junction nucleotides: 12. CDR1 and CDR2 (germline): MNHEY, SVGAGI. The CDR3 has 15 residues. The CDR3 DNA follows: TGTGCCACCCGTATAGGCGCTAGCGGCTCCTACGAGCAGTACTTC. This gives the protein CATRIGASGSYEQYF.

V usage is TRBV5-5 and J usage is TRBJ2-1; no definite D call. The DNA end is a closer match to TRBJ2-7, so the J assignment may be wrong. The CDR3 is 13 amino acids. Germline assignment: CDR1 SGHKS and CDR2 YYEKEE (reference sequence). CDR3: CASSWVAYNEQYF. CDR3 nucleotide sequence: TGTGCCAGCAGCTGGGTTGCCTACAATGAGCAGTACTTC.

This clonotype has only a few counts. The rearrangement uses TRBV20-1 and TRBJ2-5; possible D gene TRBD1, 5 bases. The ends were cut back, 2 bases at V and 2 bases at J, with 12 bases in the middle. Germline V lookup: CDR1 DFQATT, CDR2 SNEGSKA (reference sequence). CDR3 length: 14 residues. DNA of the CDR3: TGCAGTGCTAGACCAGGGCCACCACAAGAGACCCAGTACTTC. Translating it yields CSARPGPPQETQYF.

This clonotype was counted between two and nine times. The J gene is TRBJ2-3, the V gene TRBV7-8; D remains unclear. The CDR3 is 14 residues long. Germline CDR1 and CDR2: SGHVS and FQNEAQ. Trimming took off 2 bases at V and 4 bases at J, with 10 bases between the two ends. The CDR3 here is CASSLYPRSDTQYF. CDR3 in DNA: TGTGCCAGCAGCTTATACCCTAGATCAGATACGCAGTATTTT.

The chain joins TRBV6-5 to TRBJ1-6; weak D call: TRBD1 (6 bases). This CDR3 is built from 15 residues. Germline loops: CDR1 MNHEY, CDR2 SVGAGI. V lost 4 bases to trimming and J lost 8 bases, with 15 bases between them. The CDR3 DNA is TGTGCCAGCAGTTCCGGGACAAAAATGGATTCACCCCTCCACTTT. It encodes CASSSGTKMDSPLHF.